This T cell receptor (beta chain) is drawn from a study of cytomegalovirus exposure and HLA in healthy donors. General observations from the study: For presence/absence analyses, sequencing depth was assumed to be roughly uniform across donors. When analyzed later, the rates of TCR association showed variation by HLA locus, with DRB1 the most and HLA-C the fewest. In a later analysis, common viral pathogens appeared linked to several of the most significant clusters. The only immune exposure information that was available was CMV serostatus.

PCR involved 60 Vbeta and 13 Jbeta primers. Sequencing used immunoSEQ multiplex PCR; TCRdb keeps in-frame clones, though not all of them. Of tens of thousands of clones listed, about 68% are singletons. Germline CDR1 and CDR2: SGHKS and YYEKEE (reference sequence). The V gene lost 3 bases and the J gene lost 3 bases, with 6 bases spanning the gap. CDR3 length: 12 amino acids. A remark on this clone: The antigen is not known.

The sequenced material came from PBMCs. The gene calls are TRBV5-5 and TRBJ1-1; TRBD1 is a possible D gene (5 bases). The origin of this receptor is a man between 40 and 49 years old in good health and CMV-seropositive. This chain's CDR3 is CASSWGDTEAFF. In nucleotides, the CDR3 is TGTGCCAGCAGCTGGGGGGACACTGAAGCTTTCTTT.